This TCR beta chain was identified during a study of shared clonotypes between healthy human individuals. Produced via immunoSEQ multiplex PCR; TCRdb's table is partial and in-frame only. The top ten clones hold approximately 1.5% of a sample with about 1 million clones, 65% to 75% of them seen once. The germline CDR1 and CDR2 sequences are SGHNT and YYREEE (reference sequence). The CDR3 has 11 amino acids. Trimming took off 4 bases at V and 8 bases at J, with 6 bases between the two ends. About this clone: The antigen is not known.

Study findings and constraints: Relative to memory subsets, naive subsets generally showed larger estimated richness. With a handful of donors compared, 4.5% to 6.5% of naive CD4 clonotypes were shared.

Sequencing was carried out using memory CD4+ T cells sorted from blood. The sample's subset: CD45RA-negative fraction. The chain employs TRBV5-4 and TRBJ2-2; D is unresolved. This clonotype was sampled from a young man in good health. CDR3 amino acids: CASSVRGELFF. CDR3 in DNA: TGTGCCAGCAGCGTGCGGGGGGAGCTGTTTTTT.